Each of the 9 T cell receptor beta chains below was sequenced from the same sample in a study of liver allograft versus peripheral blood T cells. About the research overall: The authors compared T cell receptor repertoires in transplanted livers with those in the peripheral blood of recipients.

MiXCR, run by TCRdb on the reads, gives a single entry per CDR3 protein. The table has around 3,500 distinct CDR3 sequences, 16% seen once; the top ten hold under 25%. Receptor source: a human patient who had a liver transplant. Some T cells may have come from the graft donor.

This clonotype is categorized as medium-sized (0.01 to 0.1%). V gene TRBV12-5 combines with J gene TRBJ1-1; 11 nucleotides match TRBD1. Germline lookup yields CDR1 LGHNT and CDR2 FRNRAP. V was clipped by 4 bases and J by 0 bases; unmatched bases: 4. The CDR3 runs to 16 residues. CDR3 region: CASGWDRGSVNTEAFF. The CDR3 DNA reads TGTGCTAGTGGTTGGGACAGGGGGTCGGTGAACACTGAAGCTTTCTTT.

This clonotype is medium-sized within its sample. This chain connects TRBV19 to TRBJ1-3; D is perhaps TRBD1 (5 bases). Germline V gene lookup returns CDR1 LNHDA and CDR2 SQIVND (reference sequence). The CDR3 runs 16 residues. Deletions cut 2 bases from V and 0 bases from J, with 11 bases between. For the CDR3, the DNA is TGTGCCAGTAGTATACGGGGCCGAAGCTCTGGAAACACCATATATTTT. It is translated as CASSIRGRSSGNTIYF. The full variable domain, in which reference TRBV19 and TRBJ1-3 provide the parts outside the CDR3, is DGGITQSPKYLFRKEGQNVTLSCEQNLNHDAMYWYRQDPGQGLRLIYYSQIVNDFQKGDIAEGYSVSREKKESFPLTVTSAQKNPTAFYLCASSIRGRSSGNTIYFGEGSWLTVV.

About this clonotype itself: A far larger clone is off by one base, so a read error is likely. This chain links TRBV6-6 with TRBJ2-1; 10 bases are a match to TRBD2. CDR3 length equals 15 residues. Per germline, CDR1 MNHNY and CDR2 SVGAGI (reference sequence). Losses at the gene ends were 4 bases for V and 2 bases for J; bases not matched to a gene: 2. The CDR3 DNA reads as TGTGCCAGCAGTTCCGGGACTAGCGCCTACAATGAGCAGTTCTTC. This encodes CASSSGTSAYNEQFF.

This clonotype was counted many times. The chain joins TRBV20-1 to TRBJ1-3; 7 bases agree with TRBD1. Germline trimming cut 3 bases from V and 1 base from J; bases unmatched to any gene: 6. The CDR3 is 15 amino acids. Germline-derived CDR1 and CDR2 are DFQATT and SNEGSKA (reference sequence). The CDR3 spells CSASGTAISGNTIYF. The CDR3 coding sequence is TGCAGTGCTAGTGGGACAGCCATATCTGGAAACACCATATATTTT.

In this sample, this clonotype turned up a few times. The chain uses TRBV10-1 and TRBJ1-3, with D hard to call. This CDR3 region has 14 residues. Germline CDR1 WNHNN, CDR2 SYGVQD (reference sequence). The V gene lost 6 bases and the J gene lost 1 base, with 10 bases spanning the gap. CDR3 in DNA: TGCGCCAGCAGCGCCGGACTATCTGGAAACACCATATATTTT. Translated: CASSAGLSGNTIYF.

This clonotype was counted between two and nine times. The chain is built from TRBV5-3 and TRBJ1-1; no clear D. TRBV5-3 is flagged as an ORF with uncertain function. The CDR3 is 11 amino acids. The V gene lost 2 bases and the J gene lost 8 bases, with 7 bases spanning the gap. In DNA, the CDR3 is TGTGCCAGAAGCTTCCCAGACGAAGCTTTCTTT. It yields the protein CARSFPDEAFF.

The gene calls are TRBV19 and TRBJ2-6; maybe TRBD2 (7 bases). The V end was cut by 4 bases, the J end by 5 bases, with 12 bases between. The CDR3 has 15 amino acids. Germline CDR1 and CDR2: LNHDA and SQIVND (reference sequence). CDR3 sequence (DNA): TGTGCCAGTAGTAGGGGGGGCCCAAGGGCCAACGTCCTGACTTTC. Residues: CASSRGGPRANVLTF.

This clonotype is medium-sized in the sample. The rearrangement joins TRBV6-6 to TRBJ1-1; 8 positions match TRBD1. CDR3 size: 16 residues. In germline, CDR1 is MNHNY, CDR2 SVGAGI (reference sequence). J gave up 1 base and V 5 bases, and 9 bases lay outside the gene matches. The CDR3 nucleotides read TGTGCCAGCAGTGATTCCAGGGGGCCTTGGAACACTGAAGCTTTCTTT. Amino acids: CASSDSRGPWNTEAFF.

By frequency in the sample, this clonotype is medium-sized. The chain carries TRBV7-9 and TRBJ1-5; D not certain. CDR1 and CDR2 (germline): SEHNR, FQNEAQ (reference sequence). The V gene lost 2 bases and the J gene lost 4 bases, with 6 bases spanning the gap. The CDR3 is made up of 13 amino acids. CDR3 protein: CASSLRDNQPQHF. The CDR3 bases are TGTGCCAGCAGCTTACGAGATAATCAGCCCCAGCATTTT.